Shown below are 15 T cell receptor beta chains from a single sample sequenced in a study of blood T cell repertoires in COVID-19. Produced via immunoSEQ multiplex PCR; TCRdb's table is partial and in-frame only. The sample holds some 110,000 clones; around four fifths are singletons and the top ten take 7% to 9%. Sequenced input: peripheral blood. These receptors were collected from a man between 65 and 85 years old with acute or convalescent COVID-19.

This clone was counted a few times. The rearrangement uses TRBV27 and TRBJ1-5; D is possibly TRBD1 (6 bases). Deletions cut 4 bases from V and 9 bases from J, with 22 bases between. Looked up from germline, CDR1 is MNHEY and CDR2 is SMNVEV (reference sequence). The CDR3 is 16 amino acids. The DNA of the CDR3 is TGTGCCAGCAGTTCTTATGGGGACACCCACTTGAGGCCCCAGCATTTT. Encoded protein: CASSSYGDTHLRPQHF.

CDR3 protein: CASSPSSGDPYNEQFF. The CDR3 DNA reads as TGTGCCAGCAGCCCCTCTAGCGGGGACCCCTACAATGAGCAGTTCTTC. The chain uses TRBV11-3 and TRBJ2-1; TRBD2 aligns across 9 bases. The V gene end was trimmed by 5 bases and the J gene end by 2 bases; junction bases not matched to a gene: 7. The germline gives CDR1 SGHNT, CDR2 YENEEA. This CDR3 region has 16 residues.

This chain connects TRBV20-1 to TRBJ1-5; maybe TRBD1 (5 bases). V lost 3 bases and J lost 0, with 12 bases in between. CDR3 length: 15 residues. Looked up from germline, CDR1 is DFQATT and CDR2 is SNEGSKA (reference sequence). DNA of the CDR3: TGCAGTGCTAGTCCAGGGCATTATAGCAATCAGCCCCAGCATTTT. It codes for CSASPGHYSNQPQHF.

This chain connects TRBV7-2 to TRBJ1-6; D might be TRBD1 (6 bases). V was trimmed by 1 base and J by 10 bases, leaving 14 bases between them. Germline V gene data show CDR1 as SGHTA and CDR2 as FQGNSA. The CDR3 covers 15 residues. The CDR3 protein is CASSLENRVGSPLHF. The CDR3 DNA sequence: TGTGCCAGCAGCTTAGAGAACAGGGTCGGATCACCCCTCCACTTT.

The chain uses TRBV30 and TRBJ2-7; D possibly corresponds to TRBD1 (6 bases). The germline V gene has CDR1 GTSNPN and CDR2 SVGIG (reference sequence). CDR3 size: 17 residues. V gave up 4 bases and J gave up 3 bases, with 25 bases separating them. CDR3 in amino acids: CAWNQYGDPAQGYEQYF. The CDR3 nucleotides are TGTGCCTGGAACCAGTACGGGGATCCGGCACAGGGCTACGAGCAGTACTTC.

CDR3 loop: CASSLGSGLGSPLHF. The CDR3 DNA reads as TGTGCCAGCAGCTTAGGGTCAGGGTTAGGCTCACCCCTCCACTTT. The chain couples TRBV7-2 to TRBJ1-6; D possibly corresponds to TRBD1 (5 bases). Germline lookup yields CDR1 SGHTA and CDR2 FQGNSA. V shed 1 base and J shed 10 bases, with 14 bases lying between them. The CDR3 sequence is 15 residues long.

The V and J genes are TRBV7-3 and TRBJ2-2; D possibly corresponds to TRBD1 (7 bases). CDR1 and CDR2 from the germline V gene are SGHTA and FQGTGA. V lost 5 bases to trimming and J lost 2 bases, with 12 bases between them. The CDR3 is 15 residues long. CDR3 loop: CASSPRGENTGELFF. CDR3 DNA sequence: TGTGCCAGCAGCCCCAGGGGGGAAAACACCGGGGAGCTGTTTTTT.

The chain couples TRBV29-1 to TRBJ1-2; maybe TRBD1 (6 bases). The CDR3 has 14 residues. V lost 0 bases to trimming and J lost 2 bases, with 10 bases between them. Germline V lookup: CDR1 SQVTM, CDR2 ANQGSEA. In nucleotides, the CDR3 is TGCAGCGTTGAAGATCCGGGACACAACTATGGCTACACCTTC. Translation gives CSVEDPGHNYGYTF.

The rearrangement joins TRBV29-1 to TRBJ2-2; 7 bases are shared with TRBD1. Germline V gene data show CDR1 as SQVTM and CDR2 as ANQGSEA. V trimming: 5 bases; J trimming: 2 bases; junction bases outside the gene matches: 8. CDR3 length: 15 amino acids. The chain's CDR3 is CSVTRQGLNTGELFF. CDR3 coding DNA: TGCAGCGTTACGAGACAGGGCCTTAACACCGGGGAGCTGTTTTTT.

The V call is TRBV28, the J call TRBJ1-3, with D possibly being TRBD1 (6 bases). Trimming left V 1 base short and J 4 bases short, with 14 bases between. The CDR3 totals 16 residues. CDR1 is MDHEN and CDR2 is SYDVKM in the germline V gene. CDR3 in DNA: TGTGCCAGCAGTTTATTCGGTGTCAGGGGAGGAAACACCATATATTTT. Translated, it gives CASSLFGVRGGNTIYF.

The J gene is TRBJ1-1, the V gene TRBV30; 10 positions agree with TRBD1. From germline, CDR1 is GTSNPN and CDR2 SVGIG (reference sequence). CDR3 length equals 18 residues. V lost 3 bases and J lost 0; bases outside the gene matches: 13. The CDR3: CAWRIRGQGRRMNTEAFF. The CDR3 DNA is TGTGCCTGGAGGATTAGGGGACAGGGGAGGAGGATGAACACTGAAGCTTTCTTT. Supplemented by reference TRBV30 and TRBJ1-1, the full variable domain reads SQTIHQWPATLVQPVGSPLSLECTVEGTSNPNLYWYRQAAGRGLQLLFYSVGIGQISSEVPQNLSASRPQDRQFILSSKKLLLSDSGFYLCAWRIRGQGRRMNTEAFFGQGTRLTVV.

The chain couples TRBV5-1 to TRBJ1-1; 9 nucleotides line up with TRBD1. The germline CDR1 and CDR2 sequences are SGHRS and YFSETQ. The ends lost 0 bases at V and 4 bases at J; junction bases unmatched: 1. The CDR3 contains 14 residues. CDR3 coding DNA: TGCGCCAGCAGCTTGGCGGGACAGGGCACTGAAGCTTTCTTT. Its protein is CASSLAGQGTEAFF.

This clone has more than one count but fewer than ten. The genes are TRBV30 and TRBJ1-4, with D maybe TRBD1 (5 bases). V lost 4 bases and J 8 bases, leaving 14 bases between the germline ends. This CDR3 is built from 13 residues. CDR1 and CDR2 from the germline V gene are GTSNPN and SVGIG (reference sequence). CDR3 DNA sequence: TGTGCCTGGAACGGCAGGGTTGAGGAAAAACTGTTTTTT. Protein: CAWNGRVEEKLFF.

The chain is built from TRBV30 and TRBJ1-4; TRBD1 is a possible D gene (5 bases). V was shortened by 3 bases and J by 7 bases, with 15 bases between the two germline ends. The CDR3 extends over 14 amino acids. Germline V gives CDR1 GTSNPN, CDR2 SVGIG (reference sequence). CDR3 sequence reads: CAWSALIRGEKLFF. CDR3 in DNA: TGTGCCTGGAGCGCATTGATAAGGGGTGAAAAACTGTTTTTT.

This clone was detected only once. The rearrangement links TRBV5-1 to TRBJ2-1; 7 nucleotides line up with TRBD1. The CDR3 is 14 amino acids. Germline lookup yields CDR1 SGHRS and CDR2 YFSETQ. The junction had 8 bases not matched to a gene; V was cut back by 9 bases and J by 2 bases. The CDR3 protein is CATTTGLAYNEQFF. DNA for the CDR3: TGCGCCACCACGACAGGGTTAGCCTACAATGAGCAGTTCTTC.